This TCR beta chain appears in the sequencing data of a study of blood T cell repertoires in COVID-19. This CDR3 comprises 14 residues. Germline CDR1 is SGDLS and CDR2 is YYNGEE. Trimming removed 3 bases at V and 2 bases at J, with 9 bases between. Data came from immunoSEQ multiplex PCR; TCRdb stores just in-frame clones and leaves some out. This sample has about 220,000 clones; about 91% occur once, and the top ten carry around 15%. Sequencing input: PBMCs or T cells enriched from blood (not recorded which). The V and J genes are TRBV9 and TRBJ2-1, with D possibly TRBD1 on 6 matching bases. The source is a woman aged 45-65 years with acute COVID-19. CDR3 nucleotide sequence: TGTGCCAGCAGCGGGGGACAAACCTACAATGAGCAGTTCTTC. This gives the protein CASSGGQTYNEQFF. The whole variable domain, filled in from reference TRBV9 and TRBJ2-1, reads DSGVTQTPKHLITATGQRVTLRCSPRSGDLSVYWYQQSLDQGLQFLIQYYNGEERAKGNILERFSAQQFPDLHSELNLSSLELGDSALYFCASSGGQTYNEQFFGPGTRLTVL.